Below, one T cell receptor beta chain is given with its context. Its specificity is unknown. The assay was immunoSEQ multiplex PCR, and TCRdb's table has in-frame clones only and misses some. The table records under 200,000 clones, less than 90% of them present only once. This record belongs to a study of cytomegalovirus exposure and HLA in healthy donors. Study-level points and caveats: Cytomegalovirus association was assigned to more than 150 TCR beta chains. The majority of TCR sequences were rare, yet some public TCRs appeared in many donors. Reports described diagnosis of cytomegalovirus status by the classifier as highly specific and sensitive.

Per germline, CDR1 PRHDT and CDR2 FYEKMQ (reference sequence). Trimming pared 0 bases from V and 5 bases from J, leaving 16 bases between. CDR3 size: 16 residues. Sequencing was done on a sample of PBMCs. The clonotype originates from a young woman in good health and CMV-seronegative. The chain couples TRBV13 to TRBJ1-1; D is perhaps TRBD1 (6 bases). The CDR3 is CASSLGLGGQETEAFF. CDR3 coding DNA: TGTGCCAGCAGCTTAGGCCTAGGGGGGCAGGAGACTGAAGCTTTCTTT.